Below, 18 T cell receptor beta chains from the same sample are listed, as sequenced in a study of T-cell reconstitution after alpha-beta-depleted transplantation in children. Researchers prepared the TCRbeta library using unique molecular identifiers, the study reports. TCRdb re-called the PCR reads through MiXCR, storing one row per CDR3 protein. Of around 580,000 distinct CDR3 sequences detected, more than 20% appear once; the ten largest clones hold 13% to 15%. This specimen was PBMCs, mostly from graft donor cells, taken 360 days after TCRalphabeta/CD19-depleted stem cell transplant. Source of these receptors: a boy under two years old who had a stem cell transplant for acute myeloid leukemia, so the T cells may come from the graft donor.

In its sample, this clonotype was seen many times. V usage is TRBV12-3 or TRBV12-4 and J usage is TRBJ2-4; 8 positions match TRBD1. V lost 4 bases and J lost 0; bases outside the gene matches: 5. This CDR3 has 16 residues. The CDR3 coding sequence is TGTGCCAGCAGTTACCCCAGGGGGCTAGCCAAAAACATTCAGTACTTC. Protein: CASSYPRGLAKNIQYF.

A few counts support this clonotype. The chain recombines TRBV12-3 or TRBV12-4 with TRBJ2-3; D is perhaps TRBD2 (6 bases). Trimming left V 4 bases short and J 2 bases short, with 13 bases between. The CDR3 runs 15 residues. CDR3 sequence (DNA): TGTGCCAGCAGTTCCGGGGGAGCAGTCACAGATACGCAGTATTTT. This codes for CASSSGGAVTDTQYF.

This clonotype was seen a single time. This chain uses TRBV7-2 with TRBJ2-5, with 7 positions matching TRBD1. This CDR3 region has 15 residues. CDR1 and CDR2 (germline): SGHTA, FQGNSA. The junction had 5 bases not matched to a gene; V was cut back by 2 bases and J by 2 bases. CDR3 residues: CASSLRDSRQETQYF. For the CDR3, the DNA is TGTGCCAGCAGCTTACGGGACAGCAGACAAGAGACCCAGTACTTC. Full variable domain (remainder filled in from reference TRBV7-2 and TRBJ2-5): GAGVSQSPSNKVTEKGKDVELRCDPISGHTALYWYRQSLGQGLEFLIYFQGNSAPDKSGLPSDRFSAERTGGSVSTLTIQRTQQEDSAVYLCASSLRDSRQETQYFGPGTRLLVL.

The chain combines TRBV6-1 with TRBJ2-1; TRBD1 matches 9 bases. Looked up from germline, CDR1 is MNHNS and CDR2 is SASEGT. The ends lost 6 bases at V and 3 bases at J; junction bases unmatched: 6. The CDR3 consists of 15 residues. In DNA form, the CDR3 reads TGTGCCAGCAGCCGTCCGGGACAGGGCTACAATGAGCAGTTCTTC. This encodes CASSRPGQGYNEQFF.

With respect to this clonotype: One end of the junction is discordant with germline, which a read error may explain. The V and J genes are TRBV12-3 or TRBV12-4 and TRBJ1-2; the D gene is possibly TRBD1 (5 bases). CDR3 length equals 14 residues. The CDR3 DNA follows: TGTGCCAGCTGTTTGCTTCCAGGGAACTATGGCTACACCTTC. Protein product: CASCLLPGNYGYTF.

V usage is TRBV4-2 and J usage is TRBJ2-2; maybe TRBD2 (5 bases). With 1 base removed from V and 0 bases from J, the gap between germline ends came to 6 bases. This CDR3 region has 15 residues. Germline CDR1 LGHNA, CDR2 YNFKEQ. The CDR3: CASSQGGTNTGELFF. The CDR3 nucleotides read TGTGCCAGCAGCCAAGGAGGGACGAACACCGGGGAGCTGTTTTTT.

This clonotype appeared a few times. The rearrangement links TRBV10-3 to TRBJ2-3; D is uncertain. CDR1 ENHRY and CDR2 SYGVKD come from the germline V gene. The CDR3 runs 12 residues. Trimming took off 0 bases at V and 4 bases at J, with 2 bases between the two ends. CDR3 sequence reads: CAISESADTQYF. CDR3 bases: TGTGCCATCAGTGAGTCGGCAGATACGCAGTATTTT.

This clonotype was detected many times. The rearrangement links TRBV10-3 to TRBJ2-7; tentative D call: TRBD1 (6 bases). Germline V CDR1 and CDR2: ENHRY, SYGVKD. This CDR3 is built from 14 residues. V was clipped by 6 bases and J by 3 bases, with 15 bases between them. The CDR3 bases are TGTGCCATCAGCCGATCCGGGACAAACTACGAGCAGTACGTC. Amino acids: CAISRSGTNYEQYV.

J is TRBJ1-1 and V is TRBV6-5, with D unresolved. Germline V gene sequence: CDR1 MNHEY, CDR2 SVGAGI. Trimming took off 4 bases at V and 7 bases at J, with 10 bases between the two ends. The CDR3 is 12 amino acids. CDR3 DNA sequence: TGTGCCAGCAGTTCGAAGACACTTGAAGCTTTCTTT. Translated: CASSSKTLEAFF.

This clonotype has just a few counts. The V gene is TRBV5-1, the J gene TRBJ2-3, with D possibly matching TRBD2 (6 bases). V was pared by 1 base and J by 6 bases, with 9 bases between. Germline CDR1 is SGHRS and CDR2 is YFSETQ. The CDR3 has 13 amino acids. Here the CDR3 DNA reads TGCGCCAGCAGCTTGCCTAGCGCGGATACGCAGTATTTT. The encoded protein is CASSLPSADTQYF.

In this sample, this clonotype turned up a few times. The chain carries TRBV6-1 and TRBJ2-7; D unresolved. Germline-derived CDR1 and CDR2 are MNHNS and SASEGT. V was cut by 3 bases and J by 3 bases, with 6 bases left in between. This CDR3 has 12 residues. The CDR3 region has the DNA TGTGCCAGCAGTGACACAATCTACGAGCAGTACGTC. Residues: CASSDTIYEQYV.

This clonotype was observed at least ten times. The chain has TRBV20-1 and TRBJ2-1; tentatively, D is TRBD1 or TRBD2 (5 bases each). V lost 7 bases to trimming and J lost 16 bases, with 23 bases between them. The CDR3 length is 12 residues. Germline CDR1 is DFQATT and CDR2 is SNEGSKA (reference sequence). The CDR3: CSGSPGRRLSFF. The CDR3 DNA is TGCAGTGGCTCACCGGGACGTCGCCTATCATTCTTC.

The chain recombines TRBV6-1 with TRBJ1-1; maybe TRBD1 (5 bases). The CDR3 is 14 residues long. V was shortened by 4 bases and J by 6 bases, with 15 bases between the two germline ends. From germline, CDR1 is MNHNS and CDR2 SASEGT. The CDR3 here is CASSAPQGSAEAFF. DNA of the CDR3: TGTGCCAGCAGTGCCCCTCAGGGTTCGGCTGAAGCTTTCTTT.

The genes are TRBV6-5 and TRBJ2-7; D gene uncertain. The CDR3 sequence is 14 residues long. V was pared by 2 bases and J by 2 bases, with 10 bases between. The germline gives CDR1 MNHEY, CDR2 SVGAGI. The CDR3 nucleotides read TGTGCCAGCAGTTACCGACGGTCAGCCTACGAGCAGTACTTC. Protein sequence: CASSYRRSAYEQYF.

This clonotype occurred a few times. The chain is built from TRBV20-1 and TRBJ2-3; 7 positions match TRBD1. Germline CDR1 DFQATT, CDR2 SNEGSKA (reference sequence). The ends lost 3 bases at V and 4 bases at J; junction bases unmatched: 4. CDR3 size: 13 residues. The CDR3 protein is CSASGQEADTQYF. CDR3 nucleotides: TGCAGTGCTAGCGGACAGGAGGCAGATACGCAGTATTTT.

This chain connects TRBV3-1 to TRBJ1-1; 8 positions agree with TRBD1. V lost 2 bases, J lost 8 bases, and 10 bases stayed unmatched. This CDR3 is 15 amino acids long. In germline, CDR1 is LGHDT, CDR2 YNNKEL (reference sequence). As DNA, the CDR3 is TGTGCCAGCAGCCAATTTGGTCAGGGGGCTTTCGAAGCTTTCTTT. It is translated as CASSQFGQGAFEAFF.

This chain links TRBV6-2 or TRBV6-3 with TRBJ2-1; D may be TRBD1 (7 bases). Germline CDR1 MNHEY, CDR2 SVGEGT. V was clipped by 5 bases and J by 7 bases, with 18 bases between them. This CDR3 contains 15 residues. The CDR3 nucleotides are TGTGCCAGCAGTGCTCAGGGGGGAACGATGAATGAGCAGTTCTTC. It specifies CASSAQGGTMNEQFF.

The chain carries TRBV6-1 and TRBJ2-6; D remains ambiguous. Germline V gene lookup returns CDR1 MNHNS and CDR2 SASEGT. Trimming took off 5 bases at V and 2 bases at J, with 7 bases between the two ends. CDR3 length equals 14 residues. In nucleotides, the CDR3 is TGTGCCAGCAGTCGAGAAGCTGGGGCCAACGTCCTGACTTTC. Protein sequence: CASSREAGANVLTF.